Below, one T cell receptor beta chain is given with its context. Its antigen is currently unknown. This entry comes from a study of cytomegalovirus exposure and HLA in healthy donors. Overall study: Caucasian-associated ancestry cluster membership applied to 75% to 85% of around 400 genotyped donors.

Study findings and constraints: A missense DCLRE1C variant was associated with V- and J-gene trimming of TCR beta chains in a later analysis, and an independent cohort replicated the association. There were some V segments, including TRBV6-2 and TRBV6-3, excluded as indistinguishable. Earlier analysis found most TCR beta V segments productive about 87% or about 30% of the time.

Germline V gives CDR1 SQVTM, CDR2 ANQGSEA. CDR3 length: 13 amino acids. The PCR had 60 Vbeta and 13 Jbeta primers. This table comes from immunoSEQ multiplex PCR, and its TCRdb copy is limited to in-frame clones, with some not included. The sample lists tens of thousands of clones, around 71% seen once, with just over 8% in the top ten. This sequence originates from a man aged 55 to 69 in good health and CMV-seronegative. The rearrangement uses TRBV29-1 and TRBJ1-5, with D hard to call. The specimen sequenced was PBMCs. CDR3 amino acids: CSAWLGSNQPQHF. The DNA for the CDR3 is TGCAGTGCCTGGTTGGGCAGCAATCAGCCCCAGCATTTT.